This TCR beta chain originates from a study of blood T cell repertoires in COVID-19. Study summary: Spain, Italy and the United States supplied samples that represented acute and convalescent COVID-19. Sources were T cells, B-cell-depleted T cells, or PBMCs; the material itself was cDNA or gDNA.

The V and J ends lost 4 bases and 1 base, in that order; junction bases with no gene match: 6. The CDR3 spans 16 residues. Germline lookup yields CDR1 SGDLS and CDR2 YYNGEE. Generated by immunoSEQ multiplex PCR, the TCRdb table keeps only in-frame clones and is missing some. The top ten hold roughly a sixth of the sample, which has 200,000 to 250,000 clones, roughly 88% seen once. This clone occurred once. The receptor was isolated from a man in his forties or fifties with COVID-19, enrolled during active disease. Sequencing was performed on peripheral blood. The rearrangement links TRBV9 to TRBJ2-2; TRBD1 matches 8 bases. The CDR3 nucleotides are TGTGCCAGCAGCCCGACAGGGGTGGGGAACACCGGGGAGCTGTTTTTT. This codes for CASSPTGVGNTGELFF.